The 8 T cell receptor beta chains below were found in one sample sequenced in a study of graft-versus-host responses after intestinal transplantation. The repertoire was sequenced with immunoSEQ multiplex PCR; TCRdb's copy has only in-frame clones and lacks some. The table records some 8,000 clones, around 29% of them present only once. Researchers placed 200,000 CFSE-labeled responder cells in culture with 200,000 irradiated, violet-dye-labeled stimulator cells. Specimen: alloreactive CD8+ T cells from a mixed lymphocyte reaction culture, collected before intestinal transplant. Subset in this sample: CFSE-low proliferating T cells sorted from roughly six-day pre-transplant mixed lymphocyte reaction (GvH or HvG direction). These receptors all come from a human patient who received an intestinal transplant.

The V gene is TRBV27, the J gene TRBJ2-2; 8 bases fit TRBD1. This CDR3 is 15 amino acids long. Germline V gene lookup returns CDR1 MNHEY and CDR2 SMNVEV (reference sequence). Trimming took 2 bases from V and 1 from J; bases not matched to a gene: 0. CDR3 region: CASSLGTGNTGELFF. For the CDR3, the DNA is TGTGCCAGCAGTTTAGGGACAGGGAACACCGGGGAGCTGTTTTTT.

For the CDR3, the DNA is TGTGCCAGTAGTAGGGGGGGCCCATATGAGCAGTTCTTC. Residues: CASSRGGPYEQFF. The rearrangement joins TRBV19 to TRBJ2-1, with a possible D match to TRBD2 (7 bases). This CDR3 region has 13 residues. CDR1 and CDR2 from the germline V gene are LNHDA and SQIVND (reference sequence). V gave up 4 bases and J gave up 8 bases, with 12 bases separating them.

CDR3 loop: CASSVGSTGDYGYTF. The CDR3 DNA reads as TGTGCCAGCAGCGTAGGTTCGACAGGGGACTATGGCTACACCTTC. This sequence joins TRBV9 and TRBJ1-2; TRBD1 matches at 8 bases. The CDR3 consists of 15 residues. Germline loops: CDR1 SGDLS, CDR2 YYNGEE. V shed 0 bases and J 3 bases; nucleotides not matched to a gene: 4.

The V gene is TRBV5-5, the J gene TRBJ2-7; D perhaps matches TRBD2 (5 bases). Germline CDR1 reads SGHKS; CDR2 reads YYEKEE (reference sequence). The CDR3 length is 13 residues. The V gene lost 1 base and the J gene lost 2 bases, with 7 bases spanning the gap. Here the CDR3 reads CASSLRETYEQYF. The CDR3 DNA is TGTGCCAGCAGCTTGAGGGAGACCTACGAGCAGTACTTC.

V and J are TRBV7-8 and TRBJ1-5, with D possibly matching TRBD1 (5 bases). Looked up from germline, CDR1 is SGHVS and CDR2 is FQNEAQ. The CDR3 is 16 amino acids. Trimming took 1 base from V and 7 from J, leaving 17 bases between them. The CDR3 nucleotides are TGTGCCAGCAGCTTAGACATCTTCGCAGGGTGGCAGCCCCAGCATTTT. It translates to CASSLDIFAGWQPQHF.

This chain links TRBV6-6 with TRBJ2-7, with 8 bases fitting TRBD1. The CDR3 has 14 residues. V shed 7 bases, J shed 4 bases, and the junction held 9 bases outside the gene matches. Germline V gene lookup returns CDR1 MNHNY and CDR2 SVGAGI (reference sequence). The CDR3 DNA reads TGTGCCAGCACCATGGCAGGGGGCGGGTACGAGCAGTACTTC. It specifies CASTMAGGGYEQYF.

J is TRBJ1-2 and V is TRBV6-6; tentatively, D is TRBD1 (5 bases). CDR3 length equals 14 residues. Germline V gene sequence: CDR1 MNHNY, CDR2 SVGAGI (reference sequence). V gave up 0 bases and J gave up 6 bases, with 11 bases separating them. The DNA of the CDR3 is TGTGCCAGCAGTTACTCTGCAACAGGCCATGGCTACACCTTC. Translation gives CASSYSATGHGYTF.

The V and J genes are TRBV4-1 and TRBJ2-7; TRBD2 matches 8 bases. The trim removed 0 bases at V and 2 bases at J, leaving 6 bases unmatched. The CDR3 loop spans 16 amino acids. The germline V gene has CDR1 MGHRA and CDR2 YSYEKL. The CDR3 region has the DNA TGCGCCAGCAGCCAAGAAGAACTAGCGGTCCCCTACGAGCAGTACTTC. Encoded protein: CASSQEELAVPYEQYF.